Here is one TCR beta chain with its context. As yet, its antigen is unknown. The sample comes from a study of cytomegalovirus exposure and HLA in healthy donors. The wider study: Around 76% of 398 genotyped donors fell in the Caucasian-associated ancestry cluster.

General study results and limits: In a later analysis, most CMV-associated TCR beta chains appeared HLA-restricted.

60 Vbeta and 13 Jbeta primers were used in PCR. The table came from immunoSEQ multiplex PCR; TCRdb's copy has only in-frame clones and leaves some out. This table holds a few hundred thousand clones, 80% to 95% found once. In germline, CDR1 is SGHVS, CDR2 FNYEAQ. This CDR3 region has 16 residues. The trim removed 5 bases at V and 7 bases at J, leaving 12 bases unmatched. The clonotype comes from a girl aged 2-10 years in good health and CMV-seronegative. The sequenced sample consisted of PBMCs. The chain recombines TRBV7-6 with TRBJ2-1; TRBD1 matches at 9 bases. The CDR3 here is CASSQIPGQGINEQFF. CDR3 sequence (DNA): TGTGCCAGCAGCCAGATACCGGGACAGGGTATTAATGAGCAGTTCTTC. Complete variable domain (other parts from reference TRBV7-6 and TRBJ2-1): GAGVSQSPRYKVTKRGQDVALRCDPISGHVSLYWYRQALGQGPEFLTYFNYEAQQDKSGLPNDRFSAERPEGSISTLTIQRTEQRDSAMYRCASSQIPGQGINEQFFGPGTRLTVL.